Presented here are 30 T cell receptor beta chains from one specimen sequenced in a study of Graves' ophthalmopathy and Graves' hyperthyroidism. RNA transcripts were the source from which TCR beta CDR3 regions were amplified. The workflow started with a first-round RT-PCR run with HTBI primers and then moved on to a second-round multiplex PCR. TCRdb processed the multiplex PCR reads anew with MiXCR; each CDR3 protein has one entry. The sample consists of 400,000 or so distinct CDR3 sequences, 15% of them appearing once. Specimen: peripheral blood. These receptors all stem from a woman younger than 35 with stable Graves' hyperthyroidism.

This chain connects TRBV7-9 to TRBJ2-5; 11 bases are shared with TRBD2. The CDR3 runs to 15 residues. Trimming took 2 bases from V and 5 from J; bases not matched to a gene: 4. CDR1 and CDR2 (germline): SEHNR, FQNEAQ (reference sequence). CDR3 nucleotides: TGTGCCAGCAGCTTACAACTAGCGGGGGTGGAGACCCAGTACTTC. Protein product: CASSLQLAGVETQYF.

The chain is built from TRBV12-3 or TRBV12-4 and TRBJ2-7; D unclear. V lost 3 bases to trimming and J lost 0 bases, with 9 bases between them. This CDR3 contains 14 residues. CDR3 protein: CASSFSTGSYEQYV. CDR3 DNA: TGTGCCAGCAGTTTTTCGACCGGCTCCTACGAGCAGTACGTC.

This clonotype was found many times. This chain uses TRBV2 with TRBJ2-5; 8 nucleotides match TRBD2. V dropped 6 bases and J dropped 5; count of bases not matched to a gene: 14. Per the germline V gene, CDR1 is SNHLY and CDR2 is FYNNEI. The CDR3 consists of 16 residues. For the CDR3, the DNA is TGTGCCAGCAGCCGGGACGGGGGGGCGGAAGAGGAGACCCAGTACTTC. Translation gives CASSRDGGAEEETQYF.

This clonotype was observed at least ten times. In DNA, the CDR3 is TGTGCCAGCACCCAACAGGAGGGCTATGGCTACACCTTC. Translating gives CASTQQEGYGYTF. The chain joins TRBV12-3 or TRBV12-4 to TRBJ1-2, with a weak D call TRBD1 (5 bases). The CDR3 extends over 13 amino acids. Trimming cost V 7 bases and J 4 bases, with 13 bases left between them.

About this clonotype itself: At one end, the junction sequence differs from germline, possibly due to a read error. This chain uses TRBV4-1 with TRBJ2-7; 11 positions match TRBD2. Looked up from germline, CDR1 is MGHRA and CDR2 is YSYEKL. The CDR3 consists of 16 residues. The CDR3 loop reads CASSQVTSGGPYEQHF. The CDR3 DNA is TGCGCCAGCAGCCAGGTTACTAGCGGGGGTCCCTACGAGCAGCACTTC.

Many counts were recorded for this clonotype. The chain couples TRBV19 to TRBJ1-5; 9 nucleotides line up with TRBD1. The CDR3 has 16 residues. V was clipped by 4 bases and J by 2 bases; unmatched bases: 6. Per germline, CDR1 LNHDA and CDR2 SQIVND (reference sequence). In DNA form, the CDR3 reads TGTGCCAGTAGTAGCTGGACAGGGGATGGCAATCAGCCCCAGCATTTT. This translates into CASSSWTGDGNQPQHF.

V usage is TRBV7-3 and J usage is TRBJ1-1; D is possibly TRBD1 (5 bases). The CDR3 sequence is 14 residues long. The germline V gene has CDR1 SGHTA and CDR2 FQGTGA. Trimming stripped 6 bases from V and 1 base from J, with 12 bases between. The CDR3 sequence: CASSPGMGNTEAFF. The CDR3 nucleotides read TGTGCCAGCAGTCCAGGGATGGGGAACACTGAAGCTTTCTTT.

This clonotype was observed at least ten times. This chain uses TRBV7-8 with TRBJ1-6, with D possibly being TRBD1 (6 bases). The length of the CDR3 is 14 residues. CDR1 is SGHVS, CDR2 FQNEAQ, per germline. Trimming removed 5 bases from V and 9 bases from J, with 14 bases in between. The CDR3 coding sequence is TGTGCCAGCAGCCCCCAGGGGTACCTTTCACCCCTCCACTTT. Encoded protein: CASSPQGYLSPLHF.

In its sample, this clonotype was seen many times. The rearrangement joins TRBV19 to TRBJ2-7, with D perhaps TRBD1 or TRBD2 (5 bases each). Trimming took 0 bases from V and 3 from J, leaving 12 bases between them. This CDR3 region has 15 residues. Germline CDR1 and CDR2: LNHDA and SQIVND (reference sequence). The CDR3 bases are TGTGCCAGTAGTATAGAACCAGGGAGTAACTACGAGCAGTACTTC. Translating gives CASSIEPGSNYEQYF.

This clonotype came up many times. No conserved phenylalanine or tryptophan ends this CDR3, so it is likely a read error. The chain combines TRBV29-1 with TRBJ2-5; possibly TRBD1 for D (5 bases). The germline V gene has CDR1 SQVTM and CDR2 ANQGSEA. The length of the CDR3 is 14 residues. Between the trimmed V and J ends, which lost 4 bases and 2 bases, there was a span of 14 bases. The CDR3 sequence: CSVAGLDPQETQYS. CDR3 nucleotides: TGCAGCGTTGCAGGGCTAGATCCTCAAGAGACCCAGTACTCC.

This clonotype was counted at least ten times. V is TRBV6-1 and J is TRBJ1-5; TRBD1 agrees at 8 bases. The germline V gene has CDR1 MNHNS and CDR2 SASEGT. V lost 7 bases to trimming and J lost 6 bases; unmatched junction nucleotides: 11. The CDR3 runs 15 residues. CDR3 in amino acids: CASKVKAGGGQPQHF. CDR3 bases: TGTGCCAGCAAGGTAAAGGCAGGGGGCGGTCAGCCCCAGCATTTT.

The chain combines TRBV12-3 or TRBV12-4 with TRBJ2-2, with D perhaps matching TRBD1 (5 bases). With 3 bases removed from V and 3 bases from J, the gap between germline ends came to 8 bases. CDR3 length equals 14 residues. In DNA, the CDR3 is TGTGCCAGCAGTTTGGGGCCTGACACCGGGGAGCTGTTTTTT. Translating it yields CASSLGPDTGELFF.

This clonotype was observed at least ten times. J is TRBJ2-5 and V is TRBV7-2; D may match TRBD1 or TRBD2 (5 bases each). From germline, CDR1 is SGHTA and CDR2 FQGNSA. This CDR3 comprises 16 residues. The V end was cut by 5 bases, the J end by 4 bases, with 20 bases between. In DNA form, the CDR3 reads TGTGCCAGCAGCCGGGACGAAGTATTTTTGGGAGAGACCCAGTACTTC. Translating it yields CASSRDEVFLGETQYF.

This clonotype was seen more than once but under ten times. The chain links TRBV7-9 to TRBJ1-1; 8 nucleotides match TRBD1. The germline V gene encodes CDR1 SEHNR and CDR2 FQNEAQ (reference sequence). The CDR3 has 14 residues. V was clipped by 1 base and J by 5 bases; unmatched bases: 3. This chain's CDR3 is CASSLGTGKTEAFF. The CDR3 DNA follows: TGTGCCAGCAGCTTAGGGACAGGGAAGACTGAAGCTTTCTTT.

This clonotype was seen at least ten times. The chain links TRBV5-1 to TRBJ2-7; unclear D gene. The germline V gene encodes CDR1 SGHRS and CDR2 YFSETQ. Trimming cost V 4 bases and J 3 bases, with 11 bases left between them. This CDR3 comprises 13 residues. CDR3: CASSPLGSYEQYF. In DNA form, the CDR3 reads TGCGCCAGCAGCCCCCTTGGCAGCTACGAGCAGTACTTC.

This clonotype came up once. The chain employs TRBV7-8 and TRBJ2-7; tentatively, D is TRBD2 (5 bases). CDR1 is SGHVS and CDR2 is FQNEAQ in the germline V gene. The V end was cut by 5 bases, the J end by 4 bases, with 12 bases between. CDR3 length: 13 residues. CDR3 sequence reads: CASSPSRSYEQYF. CDR3 nucleotide sequence: TGTGCCAGCAGCCCTAGCAGGAGTTACGAGCAGTACTTC.

This clonotype was detected many times. V usage is TRBV4-1 and J usage is TRBJ1-1; tentative D call: TRBD1 (6 bases). V was cut by 2 bases and J by 11 bases, with 12 bases left in between. The CDR3 totals 12 residues. Per the germline V gene, CDR1 is MGHRA and CDR2 is YSYEKL. The CDR3 protein is CASSQLQGGAFF. In DNA, the CDR3 is TGCGCCAGCAGCCAATTACAAGGGGGTGCTTTCTTT.

This clonotype has ten or more counts. The junction departs from the called germline gene at one end, perhaps through a read error. The rearrangement links TRBV12-3 or TRBV12-4 to TRBJ1-2, with 8 bases identical to TRBD1. CDR3 length: 12 residues. The CDR3 DNA follows: TGTGCCAGCAGTTCTGCGGGACAGGCCAGACGCTTC. Translation gives CASSSAGQARRF.

The chain is built from TRBV12-3 or TRBV12-4 and TRBJ2-5, with 12 bases that match TRBD1. V was clipped by 6 bases and J by 6 bases; unmatched bases: 11. The CDR3 has 16 residues. CDR3 bases: TGTGCCAGCAGCCCTCCGGGACAGGGGGCAGGGAAGACCCAGTACTTC. Its protein product is CASSPPGQGAGKTQYF.

V is TRBV15 and J is TRBJ2-7; D might be TRBD2 (5 bases). Germline CDR1 and CDR2: LNHNV and YYDKDF (reference sequence). CDR3 length: 15 amino acids. The germline V and J ends were trimmed by 0 bases and 4 bases, with 13 bases remaining between them. CDR3 amino acids: CATSRDTTGVYEQYF. Written as DNA, the CDR3 is TGTGCCACCAGCAGAGATACGACCGGGGTATACGAGCAGTACTTC. Based on the CDR3 plus reference TRBV15 and TRBJ2-7, the full variable domain is DAMVIQNPRYQVTQFGKPVTLSCSQTLNHNVMYWYQQKSSQAPKLLFHYYDKDFNNEADTPDNFQSRRPNTSFCFLDIRSPGLGDTAMYLCATSRDTTGVYEQYFGPGTRLTVT.

The sample holds many counts of this clonotype. A read error may produce the germline difference seen at one junction end. The V call is TRBV18, the J call TRBJ1-1; no clear D. The CDR3 runs 12 residues. CDR1 and CDR2 (germline): KGHSH, LQKENI. CDR3 sequence: CASSPAIAEAFF. CDR3 DNA: TGTGCCAGCTCACCGGCCATAGCTGAGGCTTTCTTT.

This clonotype was recorded many times. The chain has TRBV19 and TRBJ2-5; D might be TRBD1 (8 bases). The CDR3 contains 11 residues. V was shortened by 7 bases and J by 7 bases, with 10 bases between the two germline ends. CDR1 is LNHDA and CDR2 is SQIVND in the germline V gene (reference sequence). CDR3 in DNA: TGTGCCAGTAACAGGGGGGGGACCCAGTACTTC. It specifies CASNRGGTQYF.

This clonotype was recorded many times. The chain has TRBV27 and TRBJ1-6, with D tentatively TRBD1 (5 bases). The germline CDR1 and CDR2 sequences are MNHEY and SMNVEV (reference sequence). Deletions cut 3 bases from V and 6 bases from J, with 12 bases between. This CDR3 comprises 15 residues. CDR3 nucleotide sequence: TGTGCCAGCAGTTTTACAGGTGGGGTTAATTCACCCCTCCACTTT. Protein sequence: CASSFTGGVNSPLHF.

The sample holds many counts of this clonotype. The chain uses TRBV19 and TRBJ1-1, with D unclear. CDR1 and CDR2 from the germline V gene are LNHDA and SQIVND (reference sequence). The V end was cut by 9 bases, the J end by 5 bases, with 10 bases between. The CDR3 consists of 11 residues. CDR3 amino acids: CASLSRTEAFF. CDR3 in DNA: TGTGCCAGCCTAAGTCGGACTGAAGCTTTCTTT.

The chain is built from TRBV19 and TRBJ2-2, with D tentatively TRBD1 (6 bases). Germline CDR1 and CDR2: LNHDA and SQIVND (reference sequence). The CDR3 is made up of 15 amino acids. V lost 7 bases, J lost 2 bases, and 14 bases lay in between. CDR3: CASIPGTQNTGELFF. CDR3 sequence (DNA): TGTGCCAGTATCCCAGGGACACAAAACACCGGGGAGCTGTTTTTT. The entire variable domain, with the rest obtained from reference TRBV19 and TRBJ2-2, is as follows: DGGITQSPKYLFRKEGQNVTLSCEQNLNHDAMYWYRQDPGQGLRLIYYSQIVNDFQKGDIAEGYSVSREKKESFPLTVTSAQKNPTAFYLCASIPGTQNTGELFFGEGSRLTVL.

This clonotype was counted at least ten times. The chain is built from TRBV29-1 and TRBJ2-2, with 7 bases matching TRBD1. Trimming removed 2 bases from V and 0 bases from J; junction bases left unmatched: 0. Germline CDR1 reads SQVTM; CDR2 reads ANQGSEA. The CDR3 spans 14 residues. CDR3 DNA sequence: TGCAGCGTTGAACAGGGGGCGAACACCGGGGAGCTGTTTTTT. It is translated as CSVEQGANTGELFF.

This sequence joins TRBV4-1 and TRBJ1-5; D unclear. The CDR3 has 16 amino acids. V lost 0 bases, J lost 2 bases, and 11 bases lay in between. Germline V gene lookup returns CDR1 MGHRA and CDR2 YSYEKL. The CDR3 DNA reads as TGCGCCAGCAGCCAAGACCCCGGGTCGCGCAATCAGCCCCAGCATTTT. Amino acids: CASSQDPGSRNQPQHF.

As to this clonotype: The DNA is left out, because the CDR3 cannot be placed on it with certainty; the CDR3 is given as TCRdb lists it. J is TRBJ1-2 and V is TRBV5-1. The CDR3 is 16 amino acids long, termini counted. Looked up from germline, CDR1 is SGHRS and CDR2 is YFSETQ. CDR3 region: CAGSLSPPTGNYGCTF.

This clonotype was seen at least ten times. The genes are TRBV6-2 or TRBV6-3 and TRBJ2-7; tentatively, D is TRBD2 (6 bases). CDR3 length equals 15 residues. V dropped 3 bases and J dropped 6 bases, with 18 bases sitting between them. Germline CDR1 MNHEY, CDR2 SVGEGT. Written as DNA, the CDR3 is TGTGCCAGCAGTTATTCGACTAGTCCCGCGTTCGAGCAGTACTTC. This encodes CASSYSTSPAFEQYF.

This clonotype appeared many times. This rearrangement joins TRBV11-1 to TRBJ1-1, with D perhaps TRBD1 (5 bases). The CDR3 is 15 residues long. Trimming removed 5 bases at V and 1 base at J, with 14 bases between. Germline values: CDR1 SGHAT, CDR2 FQDESV (reference sequence). DNA of the CDR3: TGTGCCAGCAGCCTATCAGGGATATGGAACACTGAAGCTTTCTTT. Protein sequence: CASSLSGIWNTEAFF.